This T cell receptor beta chain emerged from a study of shared clonotypes between healthy human individuals. The CDR3 runs 14 residues. Trimming pared 1 base from V and 7 bases from J, leaving 11 bases between. Germline V gene lookup returns CDR1 GTSNPN and CDR2 SVGIG (reference sequence). Naive CD8 isolation took CD45RO-negative cells positively selected for CCR7 and excluded terminally differentiated effector memory CD45RA+ cells. Those who donated were healthy HIV-negative adults, with no recent acute infections or vaccinations reported. Worth noting for this clone: The antigen remains unidentified. At the DNA level, this CDR3 is encoded by other sequences in the same sample as well.

Produced via immunoSEQ multiplex PCR; TCRdb's table is partial and in-frame only. The table shows some 1,900,000 clones, with around 96% occurring only once. Regarding the study as a whole: Clonotypes shared by all four sorted-subset donors had higher generation probabilities than non-shared clonotypes. Expectations were that clonotype sharing among donors would be affected by sequencing depth. Estimated clonotype richness was generally higher in naive than memory subsets.

The receptor was isolated from a man younger than 30 in good health. Sequenced: naive CD8+ T cells sorted from blood. The chain carries TRBV30 and TRBJ1-6; possible D gene TRBD1, 6 bases. CDR3 DNA sequence: TGTGCCTGGAGTGGAGGGCAGGGGAATTCACCCCTCCACTTT. Protein: CAWSGGQGNSPLHF.